This T cell receptor (beta chain) appears in the sequencing data of a study of radiotherapy plus CTLA-4 blockade in lung cancer. On the study more broadly: There were objective responses in around 18% of patients, and about 31% had disease control.

Some clones are missing from TCRdb's copy, which holds only in-frame ones; the method was immunoSEQ multiplex PCR. Altogether approximately 97,000 clones are present, around 82% being singletons, with the ten largest covering around 0.79%. People whose metastatic non-small-cell lung cancer was chemo-refractory got focal radiation along with CTLA-4 blockade by ipilimumab. V lost 4 bases, J lost 8 bases, and 11 bases stayed unmatched. The CDR3 spans 17 residues. CDR1 is SGHTA and CDR2 is FQGTGA in the germline V gene. The genes are TRBV7-3 and TRBJ2-1; 13 positions match TRBD2. The sequence was collected from a human donor with non-small cell lung cancer who had stable disease on radiotherapy plus ipilimumab. The source material was peripheral blood, sampled from a patient treated with radiotherapy plus ipilimumab. The CDR3 loop is CASSSSLLAGGVYEQFF. CDR3 bases: TGTGCCAGCAGCTCGTCTCTACTAGCGGGAGGGGTCTATGAGCAGTTCTTC. The full variable domain, with the rest looked up from reference TRBV7-3 and TRBJ2-1, is GAGVSQTPSNKVTEKGKYVELRCDPISGHTALYWYRQSLGQGPEFLIYFQGTGAADDSGLPNDRFFAVRPEGSVSTLKIQRTERGDSAVYLCASSSSLLAGGVYEQFFGPGTRLTVL.